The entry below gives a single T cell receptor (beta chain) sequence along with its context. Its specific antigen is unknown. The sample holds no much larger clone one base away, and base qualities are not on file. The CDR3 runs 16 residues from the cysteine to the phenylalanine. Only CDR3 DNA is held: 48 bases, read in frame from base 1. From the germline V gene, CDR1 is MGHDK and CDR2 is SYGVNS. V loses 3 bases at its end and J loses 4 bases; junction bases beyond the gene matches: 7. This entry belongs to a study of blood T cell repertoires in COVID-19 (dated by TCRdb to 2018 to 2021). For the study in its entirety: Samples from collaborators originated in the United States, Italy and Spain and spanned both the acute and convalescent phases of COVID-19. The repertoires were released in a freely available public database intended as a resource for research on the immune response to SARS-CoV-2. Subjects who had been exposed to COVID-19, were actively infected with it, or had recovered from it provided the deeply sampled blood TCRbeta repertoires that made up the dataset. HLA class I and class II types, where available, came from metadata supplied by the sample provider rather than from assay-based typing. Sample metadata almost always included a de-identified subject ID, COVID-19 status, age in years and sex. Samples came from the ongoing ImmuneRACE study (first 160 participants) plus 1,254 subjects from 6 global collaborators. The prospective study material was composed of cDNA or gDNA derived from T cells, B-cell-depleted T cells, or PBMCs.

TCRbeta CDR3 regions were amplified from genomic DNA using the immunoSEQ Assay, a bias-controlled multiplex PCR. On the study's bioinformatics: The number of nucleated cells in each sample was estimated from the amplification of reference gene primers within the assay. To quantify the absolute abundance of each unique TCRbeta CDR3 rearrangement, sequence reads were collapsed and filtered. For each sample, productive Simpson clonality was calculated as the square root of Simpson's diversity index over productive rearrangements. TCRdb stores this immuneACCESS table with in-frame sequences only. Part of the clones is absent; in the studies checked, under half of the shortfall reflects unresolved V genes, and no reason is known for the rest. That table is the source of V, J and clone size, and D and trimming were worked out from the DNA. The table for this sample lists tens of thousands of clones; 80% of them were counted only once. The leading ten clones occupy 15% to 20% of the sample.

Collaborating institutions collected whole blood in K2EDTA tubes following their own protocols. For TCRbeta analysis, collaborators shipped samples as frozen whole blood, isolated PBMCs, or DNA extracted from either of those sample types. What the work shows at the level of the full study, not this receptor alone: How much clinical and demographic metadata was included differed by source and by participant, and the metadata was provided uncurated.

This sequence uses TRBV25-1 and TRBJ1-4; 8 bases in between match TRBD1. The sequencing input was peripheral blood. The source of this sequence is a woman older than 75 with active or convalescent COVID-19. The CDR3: CASSEVGDRLNEKLFF. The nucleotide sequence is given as TGTGCCAGCAGTGAGGTGGGGGACAGGCTTAATGAAAAACTGTTTTTT.